This record concerns one TCR beta chain sequence. Its antigen is unidentified. What was sequenced were expressed TCRB transcripts, since all of the isolated RNA had been reverse transcribed. The data were produced by immunoSEQ multiplex PCR, yet TCRdb's version contains in-frame clones alone and is incomplete. Altogether around 250,000 clones are present, approximately 14% being singletons, with the ten largest covering roughly 0.019%. This specimen comes from a study of beta chain features in type 1 diabetes. Study-wide results and caveats: TCRB CDR3s from Type 1 diabetes patients were moderately but significantly shorter in all four CD4+ subsets. Although PCR might favor shorter templates, it would do so equally in patients and controls. Type 1 diabetes patients showed fewer insertions and more deletions at VDJ junctions.

CDR3 length: 15 amino acids. Germline loops: CDR1 SGHRS, CDR2 YFSETQ. Trimming cost V 6 bases and J 0 bases; bases outside gene matches: 7. The rearrangement joins TRBV5-1 to TRBJ2-3; 7 bases line up with TRBD1. The sequence was obtained from a man aged 25-40 years with type 1 diabetes. The sequencing input was naive CD4+ T cells from blood. The chain's CDR3 is CASTAGDSSTDTQYF. The CDR3 DNA is TGCGCCAGCACCGCCGGGGACAGCAGCACAGATACGCAGTATTTT.